What follows are 29 T cell receptor beta chains derived from one specimen sequenced in a study of T cell changes during pregnancy in multiple sclerosis. Only in-frame clones appear in the TCRdb table, and some are missing; sequencing was by immunoSEQ multiplex PCR. This sample has about 60,000 clones; about 90% occur once, and the top ten carry 0.6% to 0.9%. The source material was CD4+ T cells from peripheral blood mononuclear cells, sampled in the first trimester of pregnancy. Receptors were obtained from a female donor with multiple sclerosis, enrolled in a pregnancy study.

This clone has only one observation. This sequence joins TRBV5-1 and TRBJ1-2; 9 bases map to TRBD1. The CDR3 runs 16 residues. The V segment lost 3 bases and the J segment 2 bases; nucleotides outside the gene matches: 8. Germline V gene lookup returns CDR1 SGHRS and CDR2 YFSETQ. The CDR3 protein is CASSWTPGQGNYGYTF. The CDR3 nucleotides are TGCGCCAGCAGCTGGACGCCGGGACAGGGAAACTATGGCTACACCTTC.

V and J are TRBV7-8 and TRBJ2-2, with TRBD2 matching 10 bases. This CDR3 comprises 18 residues. Germline V gene data show CDR1 as SGHVS and CDR2 as FQNEAQ. The V gene end was trimmed by 0 bases and the J gene end by 4 bases; junction bases not matched to a gene: 8. CDR3 sequence: CASSLAVSSGGFTGELFF. The CDR3 DNA reads as TGTGCCAGCAGCTTAGCCGTTTCTAGCGGGGGATTCACCGGGGAGCTGTTTTTT.

The chain is built from TRBV7-2 and TRBJ2-5; D is unresolved. Germline V gene sequence: CDR1 SGHTA, CDR2 FQGNSA. This CDR3 has 15 amino acids. V lost 4 bases and J 1 base, leaving 13 bases between the germline ends. CDR3 DNA: TGTGCCAGCAGCTCTATGGTCCGAGTCCAAGAGACCCAGTACTTC. It is translated as CASSSMVRVQETQYF.

The chain employs TRBV9 and TRBJ2-7; 8 positions match TRBD2. Germline-derived CDR1 and CDR2 are SGDLS and YYNGEE. The CDR3 has 14 residues. Germline trimming cut 3 bases from V and 4 bases from J; bases unmatched to any gene: 6. The CDR3 region is CASSASPGGYEQYF. The DNA for the CDR3 is TGTGCCAGCAGCGCTTCCCCGGGGGGGTACGAGCAGTACTTC.

The chain couples TRBV11-2 to TRBJ2-7; 8 nucleotides match TRBD2. V lost 3 bases and J lost 7; bases outside the gene matches: 8. The germline CDR1 and CDR2 sequences are SGHAT and FQNNGV. The CDR3 extends over 14 amino acids. In DNA, the CDR3 is TGTGCCAGCAGCTTTCCGGGACTAGTGGGGGAGCAGTACTTC. This codes for CASSFPGLVGEQYF.

The rearrangement links TRBV19 to TRBJ2-3, with TRBD1 matching over 8 bases. There are 15 residues in the CDR3. Trimming removed 4 bases from V and 6 bases from J; junction bases left unmatched: 9. Germline values: CDR1 LNHDA, CDR2 SQIVND (reference sequence). The chain's CDR3 is CASSNQGAQGDTQYF. The CDR3 DNA reads as TGTGCCAGTAGTAATCAGGGGGCGCAGGGGGATACGCAGTATTTT.

The chain has TRBV30 and TRBJ1-5; D is unclear. Trimming shortened V by 0 bases and J by 1 base, and 4 bases separated the two germline ends. CDR3 length: 13 residues. Germline CDR1 is GTSNPN and CDR2 is SVGIG (reference sequence). The CDR3 DNA reads TGTGCCTGGAGTGTACAGAGCAATCAGCCCCAGCATTTT. Its protein is CAWSVQSNQPQHF.

This clone appeared a single time. The chain recombines TRBV6-5 with TRBJ2-5; possibly TRBD2 for D (5 bases). This CDR3 is 13 amino acids long. From germline, CDR1 is MNHEY and CDR2 SVGAGI. V was cut by 7 bases and J by 0 bases, with 9 bases left in between. CDR3 protein: CASNHGDQETQYF. For the CDR3, the DNA is TGTGCCAGCAACCACGGGGACCAAGAGACCCAGTACTTC.

The chain has TRBV6-5 and TRBJ1-2, with D hard to call. The V and J ends lost 0 bases and 4 bases respectively, with 12 bases between them. CDR3 length: 15 amino acids. Looked up from germline, CDR1 is MNHEY and CDR2 is SVGAGI. In DNA form, the CDR3 reads TGTGCCAGCAGTTACTCGCCCCGACACCCCTATGGCTACACCTTC. Protein: CASSYSPRHPYGYTF.

This clone has just one count. V gene TRBV6-5 combines with J gene TRBJ2-1, with 9 nucleotides matching TRBD2. The CDR3 has 15 amino acids. Germline V gene sequence: CDR1 MNHEY, CDR2 SVGAGI. V shed 5 bases and J 4 bases; nucleotides not matched to a gene: 6. CDR3 sequence reads: CASSPGLAPYNEQFF. For the CDR3, the DNA is TGTGCCAGCAGTCCCGGACTAGCGCCTTACAATGAGCAGTTCTTC.

This CDR3 reads CASSYLDWTVTELFF. As DNA, the CDR3 is TGTGCCAGCAGTTACCTCGACTGGACAGTCACGGAGCTGTTTTTT. The chain links TRBV6-5 to TRBJ2-2; D may be TRBD1 (6 bases). Trimming took off 2 bases at V and 10 bases at J, with 17 bases between the two ends. Germline V CDR1 and CDR2: MNHEY, SVGAGI. The CDR3 covers 15 residues.

This clone was recorded once. CDR3 in DNA: TGCGCCAGCAGCCAAGAGATGCCAGGAACAAATTCACCCCTCCACTTT. Translating it yields CASSQEMPGTNSPLHF. The V call is TRBV4-1, the J call TRBJ1-6; D ambiguous. The CDR3 is made up of 16 amino acids. V was clipped by 0 bases and J by 7 bases, with 13 bases between them. Germline CDR1 MGHRA, CDR2 YSYEKL.

The chain uses TRBV9 and TRBJ2-3; possibly TRBD1 for D (6 bases). V lost 0 bases and J 2 bases, leaving 13 bases between the germline ends. Germline loops: CDR1 SGDLS, CDR2 YYNGEE. This CDR3 comprises 16 residues. The CDR3 loop reads CASSVDLQGPTDTQYF. The CDR3 DNA follows: TGTGCCAGCAGCGTAGATTTGCAGGGGCCCACAGATACGCAGTATTTT.

This chain connects TRBV28 to TRBJ2-7, with D tentatively TRBD1 (7 bases). The CDR3 sequence is 15 residues long. The V gene lost 4 bases and the J gene lost 1 base, with 14 bases spanning the gap. Germline CDR1 is MDHEN and CDR2 is SYDVKM. Written as DNA, the CDR3 is TGTGCCAGCAGTTCAGGGGGGACAGCTTCCTACGAGCAGTACTTC. This codes for CASSSGGTASYEQYF. The full variable domain, its missing parts supplied by reference TRBV28 and TRBJ2-7, is DVKVTQSSRYLVKRTGEKVFLECVQDMDHENMFWYRQDPGLGLRLIYFSYDVKMKEKGDIPEGYSVSREKKERFSLILESASTNQTSMYLCASSSGGTASYEQYFGPGTRLTVT.

The chain has TRBV18 and TRBJ2-7; TRBD1 matches at 7 bases. CDR3 size: 15 residues. Germline assignment: CDR1 KGHSH and CDR2 LQKENI. With V trimmed by 3 bases and J by 5 bases, 10 bases remained unmatched. CDR3 nucleotide sequence: TGTGCCAGCTCACCTACAGGGGCCTCCTCTGACGAGCAGTACTTC. Translating gives CASSPTGASSDEQYF.

The genes are TRBV5-4 and TRBJ2-1, with D unclear. CDR3 length: 15 residues. V lost 6 bases, J lost 0 bases, and 13 bases lay in between. The germline CDR1 and CDR2 sequences are SGHNT and YYREEE (reference sequence). CDR3 coding DNA: TGTGCCAGCACCCCCGGTAGTAGCTCCTACAATGAGCAGTTCTTC. Translation gives CASTPGSSSYNEQFF.

V and J are TRBV5-1 and TRBJ2-2; 10 nucleotides match TRBD1. The length of the CDR3 is 16 residues. Losses at the gene ends were 0 bases for V and 5 bases for J; bases not matched to a gene: 4. In germline, CDR1 is SGHRS, CDR2 YFSETQ. CDR3 protein: CASSLGGTGATGELFF. Written as DNA, the CDR3 is TGCGCCAGCAGCTTGGGTGGGACAGGGGCGACCGGGGAGCTGTTTTTT. Looking up the rest from reference TRBV5-1 and TRBJ2-2 gives the full variable domain: KAGVTQTPRYLIKTRGQQVTLSCSPISGHRSVSWYQQTPGQGLQFLFEYFSETQRNKGNFPGRFSGRQFSNSRSEMNVSTLELGDSALYLCASSLGGTGATGELFFGEGSRLTVL.

This sequence joins TRBV9 and TRBJ1-2; a possible D gene is TRBD1 (5 bases). V was trimmed by 1 base and J by 8 bases, leaving 18 bases between them. Germline V gene lookup returns CDR1 SGDLS and CDR2 YYNGEE. This CDR3 has 15 amino acids. DNA for the CDR3: TGTGCCAGCAGCGTATTGGGGACTCCGACGCGGGGCTACACCTTC. This sequence encodes CASSVLGTPTRGYTF.

The V and J genes are TRBV9 and TRBJ2-1; the D gene is possibly TRBD2 (6 bases). CDR1 and CDR2 from the germline V gene are SGDLS and YYNGEE. CDR3 length: 14 amino acids. Deletions cut 7 bases from V and 7 bases from J, with 18 bases between. The CDR3 spells CASRRGLLVNEQFF. CDR3 bases: TGTGCCAGCCGACGGGGACTCCTCGTTAATGAGCAGTTCTTC.

This clone occurred once. The gene calls are TRBV30 and TRBJ2-3; possibly TRBD2 for D (5 bases). The CDR3 has 12 residues. From germline, CDR1 is GTSNPN and CDR2 SVGIG (reference sequence). V lost 0 bases and J 6 bases, leaving 7 bases between the germline ends. The CDR3 spells CAWSVLEDTQYF. CDR3 in DNA: TGTGCCTGGAGTGTACTAGAGGATACGCAGTATTTT.

The chain links TRBV30 to TRBJ2-7; D is possibly TRBD2 (5 bases). The CDR3 covers 13 residues. V lost 1 base and J lost 3, with 10 bases in between. From germline, CDR1 is GTSNPN and CDR2 SVGIG (reference sequence). The CDR3 is CAWSAGSNYEQYF. CDR3 sequence (DNA): TGTGCCTGGAGTGCGGGATCCAACTACGAGCAGTACTTC.

The V call is TRBV4-2, the J call TRBJ2-7; 10 bases agree with TRBD2. V shed 0 bases, J shed 5 bases, and the junction held 16 bases outside the gene matches. Germline CDR1 reads LGHNA; CDR2 reads YNFKEQ. This CDR3 has 19 residues. The CDR3 protein is CASSQDSHIGTSGVDEQYF. The DNA for the CDR3 is TGTGCCAGCAGCCAAGACTCCCATATAGGTACTAGCGGGGTTGACGAGCAGTACTTC.

This CDR3 reads CASSHQGATGYGYTF. The DNA of the CDR3 is TGCGCCAGCAGCCACCAGGGGGCTACGGGTTATGGCTACACCTTC. V and J are TRBV4-3 and TRBJ1-2, with 8 nucleotides matching TRBD1. Germline trimming cut 3 bases from V and 5 bases from J; bases unmatched to any gene: 8. CDR1 and CDR2 (germline): LGHNA, YSLEER. The CDR3 loop spans 15 amino acids.

This sequence joins TRBV4-3 and TRBJ1-6; 9 nucleotides match TRBD1. Looked up from germline, CDR1 is LGHNA and CDR2 is YSLEER. The CDR3 sequence is 17 residues long. V was pared by 1 base and J by 8 bases, with 9 bases of the junction left unmatched. The CDR3 nucleotides are TGCGCCAGCAGCCAAGTTGTGGCGGGACAGGGTTATTCACCCCTCCACTTT. Its translation: CASSQVVAGQGYSPLHF.

For the CDR3, the DNA is TGTGCCAGCAGCATCCCGGTGGCTGAAGCTTTCTTT. Protein sequence: CASSIPVAEAFF. The chain couples TRBV7-9 to TRBJ1-1; D is unresolved. The CDR3 is 12 amino acids. The germline gives CDR1 SEHNR, CDR2 FQNEAQ (reference sequence). Trimming took 5 bases from V and 6 from J, leaving 10 bases between them.

The genes are TRBV27 and TRBJ2-1; D gene uncertain. There are 13 residues in the CDR3. V lost 6 bases to trimming and J lost 8 bases, with 14 bases between them. Germline V lookup: CDR1 MNHEY, CDR2 SMNVEV (reference sequence). CDR3 loop: CASSLRRSHEQFF. The DNA of the CDR3 is TGTGCCAGCAGCCTGAGACGGAGCCATGAGCAGTTCTTC.

The chain couples TRBV16 to TRBJ1-6; the D gene is possibly TRBD1 (5 bases). Per germline, CDR1 KGHSY and CDR2 FQNENV. The CDR3 has 14 amino acids. V shed 2 bases and J shed 7 bases, with 9 bases lying between them. In DNA, the CDR3 is TGTGCCAGCAGCCAAGGCAGGGCCAATTCACCCCTCCACTTT. The encoded protein is CASSQGRANSPLHF.

CDR3 in amino acids: CASRTDLYEQYF. CDR3 DNA: TGTGCCAGCCGTACAGACCTGTACGAGCAGTACTTC. V gene TRBV6-1 combines with J gene TRBJ2-7; unclear D gene. Germline V lookup: CDR1 MNHNS, CDR2 SASEGT. V lost 8 bases, J lost 4 bases, and 12 bases lay in between. The CDR3 runs 12 residues.

The chain carries TRBV9 and TRBJ2-3, with 8 bases identical to TRBD1. Trimming cost V 4 bases and J 4 bases; bases outside gene matches: 8. Germline V gene data show CDR1 as SGDLS and CDR2 as YYNGEE. The CDR3 extends over 15 amino acids. For the CDR3, the DNA is TGTGCCAGCAGCCCACAGGGGGGCTGGGCAGATACGCAGTATTTT. Protein: CASSPQGGWADTQYF.